Listed below are T cell receptor beta chains from one sample, sequenced in a study of blood T cell repertoires in COVID-19. The protocol was immunoSEQ multiplex PCR, while the TCRdb copy is restricted to in-frame clones and leaves out a portion. This repertoire shows 110,000 or so clones, 85% found once; its top ten account for about 12%. The sample consisted of peripheral blood. These receptors all stem from a human donor in a cohort sampled during active COVID-19. The CDR3 runs from the conserved cysteine through the conserved F or W. A D gene is named only where the DNA matches it firmly.

d_call: TRBD2
v_call: TRBV7-2
j_call: TRBJ2-1
cdr3_aa: CASSLMGGAYNEQFF

d_call: TRBD1
v_call: TRBV10-1
j_call: TRBJ1-5
cdr3_aa: CASSGDRGNQPQHF

d_call: TRBD2
v_call: TRBV6-1
j_call: TRBJ2-7
cdr3_aa: CASSDEGSGGPSSYEQYF

d_call: NA
v_call: TRBV6-5
j_call: TRBJ2-7
cdr3_aa: CASSYFTGYYEQYF

d_call: TRBD1
v_call: TRBV18
j_call: TRBJ2-6
cdr3_aa: CASSPGTGNSGANVLTF

d_call: TRBD1
v_call: TRBV11-2
j_call: TRBJ1-6
cdr3_aa: CASSSRTGGSPLHF

d_call: NA
v_call: TRBV5-1
j_call: TRBJ1-1
cdr3_aa: CASSLGGEGFEAFF

d_call: NA
v_call: TRBV11-3
j_call: TRBJ1-1
cdr3_aa: CASSPGRGEAFF

d_call: TRBD1
v_call: TRBV19
j_call: TRBJ2-7
cdr3_aa: CASSPGQGETYEQYF

d_call: NA
v_call: TRBV9
j_call: TRBJ2-3
cdr3_aa: CASSASWTADTQYF

d_call: TRBD1
v_call: TRBV28
j_call: TRBJ2-3
cdr3_aa: CASSRDRVTDTQYF

d_call: NA
v_call: TRBV5-1
j_call: TRBJ2-7
cdr3_aa: CASSRQGTTYEQYF

d_call: TRBD2
v_call: TRBV3-1/TRBV3-2
j_call: TRBJ2-6
cdr3_aa: CASRREGGANVLTF

d_call: NA
v_call: TRBV9
j_call: TRBJ1-1
cdr3_aa: CASSVAGTEAFF

d_call: NA
v_call: TRBV2
j_call: TRBJ2-3
cdr3_aa: CASSEEGLGTDTQYF

d_call: TRBD2
v_call: TRBV7-2
j_call: TRBJ2-7
cdr3_aa: CASSALAGTYEQYF